These T cell receptor beta chains were read from a single sample in a study of T cell responses to AZD1222 COVID-19 vaccine. Produced via immunoSEQ multiplex PCR; TCRdb's table is partial and in-frame only. The repertoire holds 100,000 to 130,000 clones, with more than 70% as singletons. Sequenced here: peripheral blood, sampled on day 0 of AZD1222 vaccination. All receptors come from an adult in good health. CDR3s include the opening cysteine and the closing phenylalanine or tryptophan. A D gene is named only where the DNA matches it firmly. The size entry is marked missing in some rows and otherwise reads once, few, many or a size class.

v_call	j_call	d_call	clone_size	cdr3_aa	cdr3_nt
TRBV5-6	TRBJ1-2	.	.	CASSRYDGHANYGYTF	TGTGCCAGCAGCCGTTATGATGGACATGCTAACTATGGCTACACCTTC
TRBV6-2/TRBV6-3	TRBJ1-1	TRBD1	.	CASSYRRDRGYNTEAFF	TGTGCCAGCAGTTACAGGCGGGACAGGGGGTACAACACTGAAGCTTTCTTT
TRBV5-1	TRBJ2-6	TRBD1	.	CASNMIPTGTGVYPGANVLTF	TGCGCCAGCAATATGATACCCACCGGGACAGGGGTATATCCTGGGGCCAACGTCCTGACTTTC
TRBV28	TRBJ1-5	.	.	CASSLGRRKQPQHF	TGTGCCAGCAGTTTAGGTAGGCGGAAGCAGCCCCAGCATTTT
TRBV28	TRBJ1-2	.	.	CASSLSPGRLNYGYTF	TGTGCCAGCAGTTTATCACCAGGGAGGCTAAACTATGGCTACACCTTC
TRBV7-9	TRBJ1-4	TRBD1	.	CASSFRTGALPEKLFF	TGTGCCAGCAGCTTTAGAACAGGGGCACTCCCAGAAAAACTGTTTTTT
TRBV6-6	TRBJ2-2	TRBD2	.	CASLLAGANTGELFF	TGTGCCAGCCTATTAGCGGGAGCGAACACCGGGGAGCTGTTTTTT
TRBV6-5	TRBJ2-7	.	.	CASSYGVGGYEQYF	TGTGCCAGCAGTTACGGGGTAGGTGGTTACGAGCAGTACTTC
TRBV19	TRBJ2-2	TRBD1	.	CASSILGQGGTGELFF	TGTGCCAGTAGTATTTTGGGACAGGGGGGCACCGGGGAGCTGTTTTTT
TRBV12-3/TRBV12-4	TRBJ1-5	.	.	CASSPGQQPQHF	TGTGCCAGCAGTCCGGGACAACAGCCCCAGCATTTT
TRBV6-1	TRBJ2-1	TRBD2	few	CASSVSSGRVLYEQFF	TGTGCCAGCAGTGTCTCTAGCGGGAGGGTCCTCTATGAGCAGTTCTTC
TRBV6-2/TRBV6-3	TRBJ1-2	TRBD1	.	CASSYSTGRRGYTF	TGTGCCAGCAGTTACTCGACAGGGCGTCGTGGCTACACCTTC
TRBV5-1	TRBJ2-2	.	.	CASSYGGTGELFF	TGCGCCAGCTCCTATGGCGGGACCGGGGAGCTGTTTTTT
TRBV5-1	TRBJ2-7	.	.	CASSRNRDTASSYEQYF	TGCGCCAGCAGCCGAAACCGGGACACAGCGAGCTCCTACGAGCAGTACTTC
TRBV11-2	TRBJ1-2	.	.	CASSQTSYGYTF	TGTGCCAGCAGCCAAACAAGCTATGGCTACACCTTC
TRBV7-2	TRBJ1-1	.	few	CASSLGSGLGTEAFF	TGTGCCAGCAGCTTAGGGTCGGGGCTGGGCACTGAAGCTTTCTTT
TRBV3-1/TRBV3-2	TRBJ2-1	TRBD2	.	CASSQDLGGVPLF	TGTGCCAGCAGCCAAGATTTGGGAGGGGTCCCCCTCTTC
TRBV23-1	TRBJ2-4	TRBD1	.	CASSVGTGGLGDIQYF	TGCGCCAGCAGCGTCGGGACAGGGGGCTTAGGGGACATTCAGTACTTC
TRBV11-3	TRBJ1-6	.	.	CASSLDAGRASPLHF	TGTGCCAGCAGCTTAGATGCAGGGCGCGCTTCACCCCTCCACTTT
TRBV29-1	TRBJ2-3	.	.	CSVKTDLTDTQYF	TGCAGCGTGAAGACCGATCTCACAGATACGCAGTATTTT
TRBV14	TRBJ2-1	TRBD2	.	CASRPAGISYNEQFF	TGTGCCAGCAGGCCAGCGGGAATCTCCTACAATGAGCAGTTCTTC
TRBV7-9	TRBJ2-1	.	.	CASSLIQTDSYNEQFF	TGTGCCAGCAGCTTAATCCAAACAGATTCCTACAATGAGCAGTTCTTC
TRBV4-1	TRBJ2-1	TRBD1	.	CASSQENRGGEQFF	TGCGCCAGCAGCCAAGAGAACAGGGGCGGTGAGCAGTTCTTC
TRBV7-3	TRBJ1-1	.	once	CASSSDRNTEAFF	TGTGCCAGCAGCTCGGACAGGAACACTGAAGCTTTCTTT
TRBV12-3/TRBV12-4	TRBJ2-7	TRBD1	.	CASSYRGAYEQYF	TGTGCCAGCAGTTACAGGGGCGCGTACGAGCAGTACTTC
TRBV30	TRBJ2-5	.	.	CAWSLRETQYF	TGTGCCTGGAGTCTTCGAGAGACCCAGTACTTC
TRBV29-1	TRBJ2-1	.	.	CSVEKGLYNEQFF	TGCAGCGTTGAAAAGGGGCTTTACAATGAGCAGTTCTTC
TRBV6-2/TRBV6-3	TRBJ1-5	.	.	CASSYAHSNQPQHF	TGTGCCAGCAGTTACGCACATAGCAATCAGCCCCAGCATTTT
TRBV3-1/TRBV3-2	TRBJ1-2	.	.	CASSQALGGNYGYTF	TGTGCCAGCAGCCAAGCCCTAGGGGGGAACTATGGCTACACCTTC
TRBV19	TRBJ2-1	TRBD1	.	CASRTYPGTDYNEQFF	TGTGCCAGTAGAACCTACCCGGGGACAGATTACAATGAGCAGTTCTTC
TRBV5-4	TRBJ2-4	TRBD1	.	CASSRWDSKNIQYF	TGTGCCAGCAGCCGCTGGGACAGCAAAAACATTCAGTACTTC
TRBV5-6	TRBJ1-3	.	once	CASSLTGATSGNTIYF	TGTGCCAGCAGCTTGACCGGAGCAACCTCTGGAAACACCATATATTTT
TRBV7-2	TRBJ2-7	.	.	CASSLGVVGSYEQYF	TGTGCCAGCAGCTTAGGGGTTGTGGGGTCCTACGAGCAGTACTTC
TRBV12-3/TRBV12-4	TRBJ1-4	TRBD1	.	CATSTGFEKLFF	TGTGCCACCTCGACAGGGTTCGAAAAACTGTTTTTT
TRBV7-2	TRBJ1-2	TRBD1	.	CASRKDDREIYGYTF	TGTGCCAGCAGGAAGGATGACAGGGAAATCTATGGCTACACCTTC
TRBV2	TRBJ1-2	.	.	CASSELRGTANYGYTF	TGTGCCAGCAGTGAATTGCGGGGTACAGCTAACTATGGCTACACCTTC
TRBV18	TRBJ1-2	TRBD1	.	CASSQAGTGEYGYTF	TGTGCCAGCTCCCAGGCCGGGACAGGGGAATATGGCTACACCTTC
TRBV6-5	TRBJ1-1	TRBD1	.	CASKKTGSTEAFF	TGTGCCAGCAAGAAGACAGGGAGTACTGAAGCTTTCTTT
TRBV2	TRBJ2-7	.	.	CASKDGHSYEQYF	TGTGCCAGCAAGGACGGGCACTCCTACGAGCAGTACTTC
TRBV28	TRBJ2-1	TRBD1	.	CASRGQGYNEQFF	TGTGCCAGCAGGGGACAGGGATACAATGAGCAGTTCTTC
TRBV19	TRBJ2-3	TRBD2	.	CASSQLAGVISTSTDTQYF	TGTGCCAGTAGCCAACTAGCGGGAGTAATATCTACTAGCACAGATACGCAGTATTTT
TRBV18	TRBJ2-2	.	many	CASSPDRNTGELFF	TGTGCCAGCTCACCTGATCGGAACACCGGGGAGCTGTTTTTT
TRBV19	TRBJ2-3	.	once	CASRLGLGVADTQYF	TGTGCCAGTAGGCTAGGGCTGGGTGTGGCAGATACGCAGTATTTT
TRBV7-2	TRBJ2-7	.	.	CASSFSRDTYEQYF	TGTGCCAGCAGCTTCTCCCGGGACACCTACGAGCAGTACTTC
TRBV19	TRBJ1-5	TRBD1	.	CASGGQGLAGGHQPQHF	TGTGCCAGTGGGGGACAGGGCCTTGCAGGTGGACATCAGCCCCAGCATTTT
TRBV5-1	TRBJ2-5	TRBD1	.	CASSGGTGIQETQYF	TGCGCCAGCAGCGGGGGGACAGGGATCCAAGAGACCCAGTACTTC
TRBV5-6	TRBJ1-6	.	.	CASTGRRGYNSPLHF	TGTGCCAGCACCGGGAGAAGGGGGTATAATTCACCCCTCCACTTT
TRBV7-2	TRBJ2-6	.	.	CASSFGERAGANVLTF	TGTGCCAGCAGCTTCGGTGAGCGCGCTGGGGCCAACGTCCTGACTTTC
TRBV9	TRBJ2-3	.	.	CASSVAGGITDTQYF	TGTGCCAGCAGCGTAGCGGGCGGGATAACAGATACGCAGTATTTT
TRBV21-1	TRBJ2-5	.	.	CASSRDRGCRETQYF	TGTGCCAGCAGCCGGGACAGGGGGTGCAGGGAGACCCAGTACTTC
TRBV18	TRBJ1-4	TRBD1	.	CASSLGQGDEKLFF	TGTGCCAGCTCGCTGGGACAGGGGGATGAAAAACTGTTTTTT
TRBV11-2	TRBJ2-3	TRBD2	.	CASTLGLAGSTDTQYF	TGTGCCAGCACCCTAGGCCTAGCGGGGAGCACAGATACGCAGTATTTT
TRBV7-2	TRBJ2-1	.	.	CASSRDHAYNEQFF	TGTGCCAGCAGCCGGGACCACGCCTACAATGAGCAGTTCTTC
TRBV6-5	TRBJ2-7	TRBD2	.	CASRKAGGGYEQYF	TGTGCCAGCAGAAAAGCGGGAGGGGGCTACGAGCAGTACTTC
TRBV7-3	TRBJ1-3	.	.	CASSLGGSGNTIYF	TGTGCCAGCAGCTTGGGGGGCTCTGGAAACACCATATATTTT
TRBV3-1/TRBV3-2	TRBJ2-1	TRBD2	.	CASSLWTSEGNEQFF	TGTGCCAGCAGCCTCTGGACTAGCGAAGGCAATGAGCAGTTCTTC
TRBV4-3	TRBJ1-5	.	.	CASSQFYGQGEIQPQHF	TGCGCCAGCAGCCAATTTTACGGTCAGGGAGAAATTCAGCCCCAGCATTTT
TRBV30	TRBJ2-7	.	.	CAWSVSVREYF	TGTGCCTGGAGTGTTTCGGTCCGAGAGTACTTC
TRBV5-1	TRBJ1-1	TRBD1	once	CASSNGQGWVFTEAFF	TGCGCCAGCAGCAACGGACAGGGGTGGGTATTCACTGAAGCTTTCTTT
TRBV7-6	TRBJ2-1	.	.	CASSLEAGSSYNEQFF	TGTGCCAGCAGCTTAGAGGCAGGGAGCTCCTACAATGAGCAGTTCTTC